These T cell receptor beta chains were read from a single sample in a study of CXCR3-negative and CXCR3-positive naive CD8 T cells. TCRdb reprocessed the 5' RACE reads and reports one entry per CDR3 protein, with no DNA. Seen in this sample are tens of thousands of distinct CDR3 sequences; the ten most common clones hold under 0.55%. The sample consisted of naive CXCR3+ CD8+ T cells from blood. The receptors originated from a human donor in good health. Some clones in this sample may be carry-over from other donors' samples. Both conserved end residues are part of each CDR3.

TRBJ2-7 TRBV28 CASSPTGGGYEQYF
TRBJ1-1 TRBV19 CASSPESRANTEAFF
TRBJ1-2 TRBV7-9 CASTTSRDNPNYGYTF
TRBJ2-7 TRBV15 CATSSRTGGEQYF
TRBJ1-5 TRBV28 CAITGAVSSNQPQHF
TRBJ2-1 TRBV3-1 CASSQRASGAFDEQFF
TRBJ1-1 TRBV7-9 CASSDLTGVNTEAFF
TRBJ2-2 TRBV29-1 CSVEDKVGHIGSRELFF
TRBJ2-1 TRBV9 CASSVVEAGATNEQFF
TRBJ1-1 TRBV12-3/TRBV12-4 CASSVSVGAFF
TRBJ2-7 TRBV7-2 CASSSTGGGEQYF
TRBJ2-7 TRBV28 CASSPNYRGYEQYF
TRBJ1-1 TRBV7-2 CASSHWTGNTEAFF
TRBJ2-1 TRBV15 CATSSDRYEQFF
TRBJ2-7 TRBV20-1 CSVGTDETVYEQYF
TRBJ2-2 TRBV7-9 CASSPQGNTGELFF
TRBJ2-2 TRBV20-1 CSAWLLGFGHGELFF
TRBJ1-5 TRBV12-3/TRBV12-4 CATPEVGEGNQPQHF
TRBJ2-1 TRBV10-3 CAISESALAGGPNEQFF
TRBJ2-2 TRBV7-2 CASSFPGGRTGELFF
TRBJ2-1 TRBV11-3 CASSLGVGSSYNEQFF
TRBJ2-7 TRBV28 CASRLFSSYEQYF
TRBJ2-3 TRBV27 CASSLSTITDTQYF